This TCR beta chain emerged from a study of cytomegalovirus exposure and HLA in healthy donors (dated by TCRdb to the late 2010s). In terms of the full investigation: A later analysis indicated that the roughly 120 validation repertoires were generated on the platform also employed for the 700 or so repertoires of the first cohort. The study was designed to test whether signatures of past pathogen exposure could be identified by cataloging public T cell receptors. Along with the roughly 670-subject first cohort, a separate validation cohort of over a hundred different subjects was used. The study combined high-throughput TCR immunosequencing, statistical association of individual TCRs with disease status, and machine learning to predict cytomegalovirus infection status.

Spanning cysteine to phenylalanine, the CDR3 consists of 14 amino acids. Just CDR3 DNA is preserved here, 42 bases in frame from base 1. V is reduced by 3 bases and J by 4 bases, leaving a spacing of 9 bases between them. The germline V gene supplies CDR1 MGHRA and CDR2 YSYEKL. Library preparation employed the immunoSEQ multiplex PCR assay. Processing in the source paper ran as follows. A statistical classification framework was developed to diagnose cytomegalovirus status using the catalog of TCR beta chain sequences. TCRdb carries this immuneACCESS record with in-frame sequences only. Its versions omit some clonotypes, under half of them owing to an unresolved V gene in the studies checked, with the rest unexplained. D and trimming were read from the DNA, whereas the V and J calls and clone size are those reported in that table. In this sample the table shows 300,000 to 400,000 clones, more than 80% of which occur a single time. The ten largest account for around 0.8% of the sample.

Points the paper makes about the study in general: The validation cohort had no HLA typing available for a later analysis, so co-occurrence within that cohort was assessed over all 130 or so repertoires. In vitro tests confirmed that a few of the cytomegalovirus-associated TCR beta chains recognize cytomegalovirus antigens. A later analysis found that TCRs clustered in the first cohort also tended to co-occur in the 100 to 150 validation repertoires, with 94% of cluster scores above 0. While some public TCRs were present in many individuals, most TCR sequences turned up only very rarely across donors. The study gave a list of some 150 TCR beta chains associated with cytomegalovirus. It was suggested by the authors that the approach could potentially be generalized to other disease states and immunological phenotypes. The classifier was reported to diagnose cytomegalovirus status with high specificity and sensitivity in both the original and validation cohorts.

Of note for this clone: There is no known antigen for this receptor. Base qualities are not provided; no much larger clone lies one nucleotide away.

Donors formed part of the validation cohort, which comprised about 130 subjects and was distinct from the first cohort of under 750 subjects. The sequence is built from TRBV4-1 and TRBJ2-2; the best D guess is TRBD2, with 5 bases matching. The TCR sequence derives from a woman aged 18-30 years in good health and CMV-seronegative. Material: PBMCs. In nucleotide form, the sequence is TGCGCCAGCAGCCAGCCCGGGGTCACCGGGGAGCTGTTTTTT. Its product reads: CASSQPGVTGELFF.